What follows are 10 T cell receptor beta chains derived from one specimen sequenced in a study of blood T cells in healthy people across ages. The second PCR ran about 6 to 12 cycles with a sample-barcoded 5' primer and J-beta primers. TCRdb ran MiXCR on the 5' RACE reads and lists one entry per CDR3 protein. The sample records 700,000 to 850,000 distinct CDR3 sequences, about 48% being singletons. Sequenced sample: blood. The receptors derive from a man of 80 years or more in good health.

The rearrangement uses TRBV10-3 and TRBJ2-5, with 7 bases identical to TRBD1. V trimming: 6 bases; J trimming: 5 bases; junction bases outside the gene matches: 12. The CDR3 extends over 15 amino acids. CDR1 is ENHRY and CDR2 is SYGVKD in the germline V gene. The CDR3 DNA is TGTGCCATCAGGCGCACAGGGGACGAGATGGAGACCCAGTACTTC. Encoded protein: CAIRRTGDEMETQYF.

This chain uses TRBV4-1 with TRBJ1-1; D is unclear. The CDR3 contains 14 residues. Trimming stripped 0 bases from V and 5 bases from J, with 10 bases between. Germline values: CDR1 MGHRA, CDR2 YSYEKL. DNA for the CDR3: TGCGCCAGCAGCCAAGATCGACGGATTACTGAAGCTTTCTTT. Residues: CASSQDRRITEAFF.

The rearrangement links TRBV20-1 to TRBJ2-5; possible D gene TRBD2, 7 bases. The J call is in doubt because the DNA end fits TRBJ2-7 better. Germline lookup yields CDR1 DFQATT and CDR2 SNEGSKA (reference sequence). The CDR3 totals 14 residues. CDR3 in amino acids: CSASGPTGGIEQYF. In DNA form, the CDR3 reads TGCAGTGCTAGTGGCCCGACGGGGGGCATCGAGCAGTACTTC.

On this clonotype: An end of the junction differs from the germline gene, which may be a read error. The chain combines TRBV10-2 with TRBJ2-5; the D gene is possibly TRBD1 (5 bases). The CDR3 is 12 residues long. The germline gives CDR1 WSHSY, CDR2 SAAADI. CDR3: CASNRPQGTQYF. The CDR3 DNA sequence: TGCGCCAGCAACAGGCCACAAGGGACCCAGTACTTC.

V gene TRBV24-1 combines with J gene TRBJ1-2, with no clear D. The CDR3 contains 12 residues. Between the trimmed V and J ends, which lost 5 bases and 8 bases, there was a span of 11 bases. The V gene's germline CDR1 is KGHDR and CDR2 SFDVKD. For the CDR3, the DNA is TGTGCCACCAGTGCGGTAGGAATAGGCTACACCTTC. It encodes CATSAVGIGYTF.

The J gene is TRBJ2-1, the V gene TRBV28; D uncertain. V lost 8 bases to trimming and J lost 0 bases, with 8 bases between them. This CDR3 has 13 amino acids. Germline CDR1 reads MDHEN; CDR2 reads SYDVKM. The CDR3 DNA reads as TGTGCCAGCCTAGGCGGCTCCTACAATGAGCAGTTCTTC. It specifies CASLGGSYNEQFF.

The chain is built from TRBV5-1 and TRBJ1-1; TRBD1 is a possible D gene (5 bases). The CDR3 length is 14 residues. Trimming removed 4 bases at V and 1 base at J, with 11 bases between. Germline lookup yields CDR1 SGHRS and CDR2 YFSETQ. The DNA of the CDR3 is TGCGCCAGCAGCCCTCTGGGACCGAACACTGAAGCTTTCTTT. Residues: CASSPLGPNTEAFF.

The chain uses TRBV29-1 and TRBJ2-2; D not certain. CDR3 length: 12 amino acids. V lost 4 bases to trimming and J lost 4 bases, with 7 bases between them. Germline V gives CDR1 SQVTM, CDR2 ANQGSEA. In nucleotides, the CDR3 is TGCAGCGTTGGGGCCGGCACCGGGGAGCTGTTTTTT. This gives the protein CSVGAGTGELFF.

The table lists this clonotype with a few counts. The V call is TRBV20-1, the J call TRBJ2-4; either TRBD1 or TRBD2 may fit D (5 bases each). Per germline, CDR1 DFQATT and CDR2 SNEGSKA (reference sequence). This CDR3 is 14 amino acids long. V lost 5 bases, J lost 3 bases, and 14 bases lay in between. CDR3 region: CSAAKGPFKNIQYF. The CDR3 DNA reads as TGCAGTGCTGCGAAGGGACCGTTCAAAAACATTCAGTACTTC.

The J gene is TRBJ2-7, the V gene TRBV7-3; D unclear. The end of the DNA is better explained by TRBJ2-5, so the J call may be wrong. The germline gives CDR1 SGHTA, CDR2 FQGTGA. The CDR3 spans 16 residues. CDR3 bases: TGTGCCAGCAGCTTAGTCGGCGTTCCAGGTGGAGAGACCCAGTACTTC. This sequence encodes CASSLVGVPGGETQYF.